The T cell receptor (beta chain) under discussion was sequenced for a study of blood T cell repertoires in COVID-19. In the study overall: COVID-19 samples collected from the United States, Italy and Spain covered acute and convalescent phases. Sources were T cells, B-cell-depleted T cells, or PBMCs; the material itself was cDNA or gDNA.

From germline, CDR1 is SGHRS and CDR2 YFSETQ. The CDR3 is 15 amino acids. The trim removed 4 bases at V and 2 bases at J, leaving 4 bases unmatched. How the authors handled the data: Amplification of reference gene primers provided the estimated nucleated cell counts. Repertoires were generated with immunoSEQ multiplex PCR, while TCRdb's copy carries only in-frame clones and drops some. V, J and clone size were drawn from that table, and D and trimming were deduced from the DNA. Of a few hundred thousand clones detected, around 87% appear once; the ten largest clones hold approximately 2.9%. The rearrangement links TRBV5-1 to TRBJ1-4; 8 bases match TRBD1. This clonotype was obtained from a man aged 55 to 70 with acute or convalescent COVID-19. Sequenced sample: peripheral blood. CDR3 nucleotide sequence: TGCGCCAGCAGCCCCACAGGGGGTACTAATGAAAAACTGTTTTTT. This gives the protein CASSPTGGTNEKLFF.